This T cell receptor beta chain stems from a study of T cell responses to AZD1222 COVID-19 vaccine. Regarding the study as a whole: Sampled repertoires all dated from after the peak T cell response.

Regarding this clone: The antigen remains unidentified.

The V segment lost 0 bases and the J segment 6 bases; nucleotides outside the gene matches: 3. The CDR3 has 16 residues. Germline V gives CDR1 MNHEY, CDR2 SVGEGT. Sequencing used immunoSEQ multiplex PCR; TCRdb keeps in-frame clones, though not all of them. The sample lists 150,000 or so clones; around nine tenths were seen once. This specimen was peripheral blood, taken on day 0 of AZD1222 vaccination. V and J are TRBV6-2 or TRBV6-3 and TRBJ2-3; 13 nucleotides match TRBD2. This TCR came from an adult in good health. The CDR3 protein is CASSYSRTSGSDTQYF. The CDR3 DNA follows: TGTGCCAGCAGTTACTCCCGGACTAGCGGGAGTGATACGCAGTATTTT.